These 4 T cell receptor beta chains share one sample of origin, sequenced in a study of glioma-infiltrating T cells. The iRepertoire nested amplicon-rescue multiplex PCR amplified TCR alpha and beta CDR3s from RNA. TCRdb itself ran the multiplex PCR reads through MiXCR, one entry per CDR3 protein. The table lists about 210,000 distinct CDR3 sequences, about 31% of them singletons. The sequenced sample consisted of glioma tissue, nonneoplastic brain tissue, or PBMCs (not recorded which). The receptors stem from a human donor with low-grade glioma or glioblastoma, undergoing nonglioma brain surgery, or in good health (not recorded which).

Of note for this clonotype: A single base separates this from a much larger clone, so it may be a read error. The CDR3 reads CVSSLGSAGTYEQYF. As DNA, the CDR3 is TGTGTCAGCAGCTTAGGATCAGCGGGAACCTACGAGCAGTACTTC. The genes are TRBV7-6 and TRBJ2-7, with 7 bases fitting TRBD2. Germline lookup yields CDR1 SGHVS and CDR2 FNYEAQ. The CDR3 length is 15 residues.

Only a few counts were recorded for this clonotype. The J gene is TRBJ1-4, the V gene TRBV19; D is ambiguous. CDR1 is LNHDA and CDR2 is SQIVND in the germline V gene (reference sequence). The CDR3 has 15 amino acids. V gave up 5 bases and J gave up 5 bases, with 15 bases separating them. The CDR3 DNA follows: TGTGCCAGTAGTTCGGTGATTACTGGAAATGAAAAACTGTTTTTT. It is translated as CASSSVITGNEKLFF.

The chain employs TRBV5-6 and TRBJ1-6; D remains ambiguous. There are 16 residues in the CDR3. The germline V and J ends were trimmed by 3 bases and 4 bases, with 14 bases remaining between them. Germline CDR1 reads SGHDT; CDR2 reads YYEEEE. The CDR3 is CASSSGSDRYNSPLHF. The CDR3, as DNA: TGTGCCAGCAGCTCGGGGTCGGACCGGTATAATTCACCCCTCCACTTT.

This clonotype was detected ten times or more. The rearrangement joins TRBV10-3 to TRBJ1-6; D gene unclear. Trimming left V 6 bases short and J 10 bases short, with 10 bases between. CDR1 is ENHRY, CDR2 SYGVKD, per germline. The CDR3 length is 12 residues. The CDR3 sequence is CAISQDQSPLHF. The DNA for the CDR3 is TGTGCCATCAGCCAAGATCAGTCACCCCTCCACTTT.